Listed here are 22 T cell receptor beta chains from one sample, sequenced in a study of cytomegalovirus exposure and HLA in healthy donors. The PCR had 60 Vbeta and 13 Jbeta primers. The repertoire was sequenced with immunoSEQ multiplex PCR; TCRdb's copy has only in-frame clones and lacks some. The sample has under 150,000 clones, approximately 80% seen once. The sample was PBMCs. These receptors originate from a woman in her thirties or forties in good health and CMV-seronegative.

This chain links TRBV23-1 with TRBJ1-1; D perhaps matches TRBD1 (5 bases). TRBV23-1 has ORF status, its function being uncertain. The V gene lost 8 bases and the J gene lost 1 base, with 17 bases spanning the gap. CDR3 length equals 15 residues. CDR3 bases: TGCGCCAGCCTCCCAGGGACTCGAAAGAACACTGAAGCTTTCTTT. This gives the protein CASLPGTRKNTEAFF.

This clone occurred a few times. The chain uses TRBV5-1 and TRBJ1-2; the D gene is possibly TRBD1 (6 bases). V lost 0 bases to trimming and J lost 4 bases, with 13 bases between them. The CDR3 spans 15 residues. CDR1 SGHRS and CDR2 YFSETQ come from the germline V gene. The chain's CDR3 is CASSLVGGHGYGYTF. CDR3 DNA: TGCGCCAGCAGCTTGGTGGGGGGGCACGGCTATGGCTACACCTTC.

CDR3 region: CASSVRLATEQYF. CDR3 DNA: TGTGCCAGCAGTGTGAGGCTAGCAACCGAGCAGTACTTC. This chain connects TRBV2 to TRBJ2-7; TRBD2 is a possible D gene (5 bases). This CDR3 region has 13 residues. V lost 4 bases and J lost 6, with 13 bases in between. Germline CDR1 SNHLY, CDR2 FYNNEI.

This rearrangement joins TRBV5-1 to TRBJ1-3, with D unresolved. Deletions cut 0 bases from V and 0 bases from J, with 13 bases between. Germline V gene sequence: CDR1 SGHRS, CDR2 YFSETQ. The CDR3 is made up of 17 amino acids. This CDR3 reads CASSLGPRGTSGNTIYF. The CDR3 nucleotides read TGCGCCAGCAGCTTGGGTCCTCGGGGAACCTCTGGAAACACCATATATTTT.

The V gene is TRBV28, the J gene TRBJ1-2, with 7 bases that match TRBD1. Losses at the gene ends were 3 bases for V and 2 bases for J; bases not matched to a gene: 6. The germline V gene encodes CDR1 MDHEN and CDR2 SYDVKM. The CDR3 totals 15 residues. The DNA for the CDR3 is TGTGCCAGCAGTTTTAGGGTCAGGGGGAACTATGGCTACACCTTC. Residues: CASSFRVRGNYGYTF.

Comment on this clone: Within the sample, other DNA sequences also encode this same CDR3. This chain's CDR3 is CASSAQLTGWDDYTF. Here the CDR3 DNA reads TGTGCCAGCAGTGCCCAACTGACAGGGTGGGATGACTACACCTTC. The V gene is TRBV2, the J gene TRBJ1-2; TRBD1 matches at 7 bases. CDR3 length: 15 residues. The trim removed 4 bases at V and 10 bases at J, leaving 15 bases unmatched. Per germline, CDR1 SNHLY and CDR2 FYNNEI.

This clone came up once. The gene calls are TRBV4-1 and TRBJ2-7, with D unresolved. V was clipped by 1 base and J by 0 bases, with 13 bases between them. Per the germline V gene, CDR1 is MGHRA and CDR2 is YSYEKL. The CDR3 has 16 amino acids. The CDR3 loop is CASSQALSGFSYEQYF. The CDR3 DNA reads as TGCGCCAGCAGCCAAGCCTTATCAGGTTTCTCCTACGAGCAGTACTTC.

This clone was detected a few times. This chain uses TRBV4-1 with TRBJ1-4, with 12 bases fitting TRBD1. Germline values: CDR1 MGHRA, CDR2 YSYEKL. Losses at the gene ends were 1 base for V and 5 bases for J; bases not matched to a gene: 8. This CDR3 is built from 18 residues. The CDR3 sequence is CASSQGDRGRGGNEKLFF. CDR3 DNA: TGCGCCAGCAGCCAAGGGGACAGGGGGCGTGGGGGGAATGAAAAACTGTTTTTT.

The rearrangement uses TRBV11-2 and TRBJ2-3; possibly TRBD1 for D (5 bases). This CDR3 contains 15 residues. The germline V and J ends were trimmed by 5 bases and 3 bases, with 15 bases remaining between them. The germline V gene has CDR1 SGHAT and CDR2 FQNNGV. For the CDR3, the DNA is TGTGCCAGCAGCGGGGCAGGTCGTTCGACAGATACGCAGTATTTT. This sequence encodes CASSGAGRSTDTQYF. The whole variable domain, remainder taken from reference TRBV11-2 and TRBJ2-3, is EAGVAQSPRYKIIEKRQSVAFWCNPISGHATLYWYQQILGQGPKLLIQFQNNGVVDDSQLPKDRFSAERLKGVDSTLKIQPAKLEDSAVYLCASSGAGRSTDTQYFGPGTRLTVL.

The gene calls are TRBV7-8 and TRBJ2-7, with TRBD2 as a possible D gene (5 bases). The germline V gene encodes CDR1 SGHVS and CDR2 FQNEAQ. Trimming removed 2 bases at V and 2 bases at J, with 16 bases between. The CDR3 loop spans 16 amino acids. The CDR3 region is CASSLLASAATYEQYF. CDR3 nucleotide sequence: TGTGCCAGCAGCTTATTAGCGTCGGCAGCCACCTACGAGCAGTACTTC.

This clone has more than one count but fewer than ten. This chain connects TRBV5-1 to TRBJ2-7; a possible D gene is TRBD1 (6 bases). The CDR3 contains 14 residues. The V end was cut by 4 bases, the J end by 1 base, with 12 bases between. Germline V gives CDR1 SGHRS, CDR2 YFSETQ. CDR3 loop: CASSPGTQSYEQYF. The CDR3 bases are TGCGCCAGCAGCCCGGGGACACAATCCTACGAGCAGTACTTC.

This clone was found a few times. V usage is TRBV5-1 and J usage is TRBJ2-5, with D unresolved. This CDR3 is 14 amino acids long. The V and J ends lost 0 bases and 1 base respectively, with 7 bases between them. Looked up from germline, CDR1 is SGHRS and CDR2 is YFSETQ. The chain's CDR3 is CASSLVQRQETQYF. The CDR3 DNA reads as TGCGCCAGCAGCTTGGTCCAGCGCCAAGAGACCCAGTACTTC. The full variable domain, rest sourced from reference TRBV5-1 and TRBJ2-5, is KAGVTQTPRYLIKTRGQQVTLSCSPISGHRSVSWYQQTPGQGLQFLFEYFSETQRNKGNFPGRFSGRQFSNSRSEMNVSTLELGDSALYLCASSLVQRQETQYFGPGTRLLVL.

The rearrangement uses TRBV27 and TRBJ1-4, with D unclear. This CDR3 comprises 14 residues. Trimming shortened V by 3 bases and J by 5 bases, and 10 bases separated the two germline ends. The germline CDR1 and CDR2 sequences are MNHEY and SMNVEV (reference sequence). This CDR3 is CASSFGSSNEKLFF. The CDR3 bases are TGTGCCAGCAGTTTTGGGAGCTCGAATGAAAAACTGTTTTTT.

This clone was counted only a few times. The chain uses TRBV28 and TRBJ2-7, with 7 nucleotides matching TRBD2. CDR3 length equals 15 residues. Germline CDR1 reads MDHEN; CDR2 reads SYDVKM. V shed 6 bases and J 4 bases; nucleotides not matched to a gene: 12. The CDR3 nucleotides are TGTGCCAGCAGCCAAGTTCTTGGCGGGAGTTACGAGCAGTACTTC. Amino acid sequence: CASSQVLGGSYEQYF.

The chain links TRBV6-1 to TRBJ2-7; TRBD1 aligns across 12 bases. V was pared by 4 bases and J by 7 bases, with 5 bases of the junction left unmatched. The length of the CDR3 is 14 residues. Germline values: CDR1 MNHNS, CDR2 SASEGT. CDR3 protein: CASSVGQGAREQYF. Here the CDR3 DNA reads TGTGCCAGCAGTGTGGGACAGGGGGCGAGAGAGCAGTACTTC.

This sequence joins TRBV7-8 and TRBJ2-5; D gene ambiguous. Germline-derived CDR1 and CDR2 are SGHVS and FQNEAQ. V lost 4 bases and J 4 bases, leaving 10 bases between the germline ends. The CDR3 totals 13 residues. This chain's CDR3 is CASSSPIRETQYF. The CDR3, as DNA: TGTGCCAGCAGCTCCCCTATTAGAGAGACCCAGTACTTC.

The chain is built from TRBV13 and TRBJ1-2; weak D call: TRBD1 (5 bases). Deletions cut 2 bases from V and 8 bases from J, with 15 bases between. The CDR3 contains 14 residues. CDR1 is PRHDT and CDR2 is FYEKMQ in the germline V gene (reference sequence). This CDR3 is CASSLFRVLEGYTF. In DNA form, the CDR3 reads TGTGCCAGCAGCTTATTCAGGGTGTTGGAGGGCTACACCTTC.

V usage is TRBV7-9 and J usage is TRBJ2-5; 8 bases line up with TRBD2. This CDR3 is 14 amino acids long. Germline V gene sequence: CDR1 SEHNR, CDR2 FQNEAQ (reference sequence). The V segment lost 11 bases and the J segment 0 bases; nucleotides outside the gene matches: 8. This CDR3 reads CAGGLAGYQETQYF. The DNA for the CDR3 is TGTGCCGGAGGACTAGCAGGTTACCAAGAGACCCAGTACTTC.

The chain carries TRBV5-1 and TRBJ2-1; a possible D gene is TRBD2 (6 bases). CDR1 is SGHRS and CDR2 is YFSETQ in the germline V gene. V shed 4 bases and J shed 7 bases, with 15 bases lying between them. This CDR3 has 14 amino acids. CDR3 in DNA: TGCGCCAGCAGCACTGGGACTGCTGGGAATGAGCAGTTCTTC. It translates to CASSTGTAGNEQFF.

V and J are TRBV7-9 and TRBJ2-2, with D maybe TRBD1 (6 bases). From germline, CDR1 is SEHNR and CDR2 FQNEAQ (reference sequence). This CDR3 is 15 amino acids long. V gave up 5 bases and J gave up 1 base, with 11 bases separating them. The CDR3 loop is CASSQDRRNTGELFF. The CDR3 nucleotides read TGTGCCAGCAGCCAAGACAGGAGGAACACCGGGGAGCTGTTTTTT.

The rearrangement links TRBV27 to TRBJ2-7, with D perhaps matching TRBD2 (6 bases). Germline lookup yields CDR1 MNHEY and CDR2 SMNVEV (reference sequence). Trimming took 6 bases from V and 5 from J, leaving 17 bases between them. This CDR3 is built from 14 residues. The CDR3 DNA reads TGTGCCAGCAGGTTGGGGGGTACAGTGGACGAGCAGTACTTC. Amino acid sequence: CASRLGGTVDEQYF.

The chain is built from TRBV7-9 and TRBJ2-2; the D is unclear. This CDR3 contains 15 residues. The V and J ends lost 5 bases and 1 base respectively, with 11 bases between them. Germline assignment: CDR1 SEHNR and CDR2 FQNEAQ (reference sequence). The CDR3 loop reads CASSPATVNTGELFF. In DNA, the CDR3 is TGTGCCAGCAGCCCAGCGACGGTGAACACCGGGGAGCTGTTTTTT.